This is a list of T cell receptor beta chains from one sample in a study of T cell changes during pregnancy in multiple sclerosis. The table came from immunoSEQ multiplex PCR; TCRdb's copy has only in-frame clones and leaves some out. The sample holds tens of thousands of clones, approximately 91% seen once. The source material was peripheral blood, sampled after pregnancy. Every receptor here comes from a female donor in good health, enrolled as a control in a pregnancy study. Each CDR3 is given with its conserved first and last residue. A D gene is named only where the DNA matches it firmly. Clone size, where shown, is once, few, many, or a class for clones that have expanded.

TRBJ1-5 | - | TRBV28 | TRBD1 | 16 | TGTGCCAGCAGCTGGGGACAGGGGTTCAGCAATCAGCCCCAGCATTTT | CASSWGQGFSNQPQHF
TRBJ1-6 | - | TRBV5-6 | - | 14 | TGTGCCAGCAGCTTTAGGGGTACGAATTCACCCCTCCACTTT | CASSFRGTNSPLHF
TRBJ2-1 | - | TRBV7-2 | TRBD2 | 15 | TGTGCCAGCAGCTCGGGACTAGCGGGGTGGAATGAGCAGTTCTTC | CASSSGLAGWNEQFF
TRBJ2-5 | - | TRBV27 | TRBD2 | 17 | TGTGCCAGCAGTTTATATTCGGGGGAGGGCGACCCCATGACCCAGTACTTC | CASSLYSGEGDPMTQYF
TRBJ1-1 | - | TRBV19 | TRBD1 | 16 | TGTGCCAGTACCGACCCCCCAGGGGGGCGGAACACTGAAGCTTTCTTT | CASTDPPGGRNTEAFF
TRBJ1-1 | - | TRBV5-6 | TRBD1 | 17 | TGTGCCAGCAGCTTTCTCCCGGGACAGGCCCTGAACACTGAAGCTTTCTTT | CASSFLPGQALNTEAFF
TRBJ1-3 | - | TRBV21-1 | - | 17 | TGTGCCAGCAGCCCACGCAAGGGGGTTAAGTCTGGAAACACCATATATTTT | CASSPRKGVKSGNTIYF
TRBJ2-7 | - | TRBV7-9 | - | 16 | TGTGCCAGCAGCTTAGATTACTTGGGGGCTGCCTACGAGCAGTACTTC | CASSLDYLGAAYEQYF
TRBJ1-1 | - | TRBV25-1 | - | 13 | TGTGCCAGCAGTGACGAGGGTAACGCTGAAGCTTTCTTT | CASSDEGNAEAFF
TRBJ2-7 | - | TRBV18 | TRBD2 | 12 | TGTGCCAGCTCTTCGGGGGGGACGGAGCAGTACTTC | CASSSGGTEQYF
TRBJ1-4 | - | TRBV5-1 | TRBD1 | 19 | TGCGCCAGCAGCTCCCTTGGCGGGACAGCCCGACTGGCTAATGAAAAACTGTTTTTT | CASSSLGGTARLANEKLFF
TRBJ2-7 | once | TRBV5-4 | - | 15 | TGTGCCAGCAGCTCGCAGGGTATCGACTCCTACGAGCAGTACTTC | CASSSQGIDSYEQYF
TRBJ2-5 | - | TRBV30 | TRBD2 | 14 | TGTGCCTGGAGTGTTACTAGCGGGAGTGCCTCTCCGTACTTC | CAWSVTSGSASPYF
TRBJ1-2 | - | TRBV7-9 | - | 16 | TGTGCCAGCAGCTTAGAGGACAGAGGGACCTACTATGGCTACACCTTC | CASSLEDRGTYYGYTF